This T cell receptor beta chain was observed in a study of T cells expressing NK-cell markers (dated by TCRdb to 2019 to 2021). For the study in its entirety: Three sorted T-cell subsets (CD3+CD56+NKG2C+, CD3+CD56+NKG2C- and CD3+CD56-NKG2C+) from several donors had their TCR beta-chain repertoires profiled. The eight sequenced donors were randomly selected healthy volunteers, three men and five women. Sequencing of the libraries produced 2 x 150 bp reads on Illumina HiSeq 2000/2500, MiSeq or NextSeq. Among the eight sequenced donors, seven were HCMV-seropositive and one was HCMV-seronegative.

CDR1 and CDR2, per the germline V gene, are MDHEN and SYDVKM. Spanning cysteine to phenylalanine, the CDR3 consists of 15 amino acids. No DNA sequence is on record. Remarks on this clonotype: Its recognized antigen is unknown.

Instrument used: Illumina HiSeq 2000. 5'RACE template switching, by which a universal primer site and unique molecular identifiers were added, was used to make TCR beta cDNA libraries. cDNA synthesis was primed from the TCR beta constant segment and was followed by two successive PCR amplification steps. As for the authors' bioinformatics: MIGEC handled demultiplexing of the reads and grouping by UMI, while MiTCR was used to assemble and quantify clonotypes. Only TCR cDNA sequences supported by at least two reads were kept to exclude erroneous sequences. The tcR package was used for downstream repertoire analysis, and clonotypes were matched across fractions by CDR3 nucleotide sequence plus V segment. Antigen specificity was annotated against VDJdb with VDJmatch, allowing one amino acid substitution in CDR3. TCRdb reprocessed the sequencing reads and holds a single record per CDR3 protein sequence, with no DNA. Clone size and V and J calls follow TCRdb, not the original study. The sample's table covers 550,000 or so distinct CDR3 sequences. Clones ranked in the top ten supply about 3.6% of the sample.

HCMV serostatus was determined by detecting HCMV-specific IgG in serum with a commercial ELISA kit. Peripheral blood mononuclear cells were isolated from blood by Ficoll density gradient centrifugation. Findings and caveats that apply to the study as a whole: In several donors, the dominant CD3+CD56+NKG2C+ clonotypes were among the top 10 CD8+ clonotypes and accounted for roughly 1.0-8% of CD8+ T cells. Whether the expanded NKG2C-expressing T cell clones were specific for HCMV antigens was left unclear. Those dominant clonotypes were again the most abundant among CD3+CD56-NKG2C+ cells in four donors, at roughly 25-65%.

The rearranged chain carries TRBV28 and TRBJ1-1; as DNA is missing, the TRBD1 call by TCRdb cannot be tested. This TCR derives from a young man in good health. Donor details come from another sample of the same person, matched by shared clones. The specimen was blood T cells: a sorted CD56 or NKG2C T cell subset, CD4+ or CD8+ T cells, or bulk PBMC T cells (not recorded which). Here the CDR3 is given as CASSPRTGRNTEAFF. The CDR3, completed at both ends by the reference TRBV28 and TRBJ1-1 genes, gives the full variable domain DVKVTQSSRYLVKRTGEKVFLECVQDMDHENMFWYRQDPGLGLRLIYFSYDVKMKEKGDIPEGYSVSREKKERFSLILESASTNQTSMYLCASSPRTGRNTEAFFGQGTRLTVV.